Below, one T cell receptor beta chain is given with its context. The antigen is not known. This record comes from a study of beta chain features in type 1 diabetes. Per germline, CDR1 SGHTA and CDR2 FQGNSA. V lost 7 bases and J 3 bases, leaving 5 bases between the germline ends. The CDR3 is 11 amino acids. The investigators reverse transcribed all of the isolated RNA, so they sequenced expressed TCRB transcripts. Clones were sequenced by immunoSEQ multiplex PCR, and TCRdb holds only the in-frame ones, with some missing. In the table there are approximately 280,000 clones, around 16% of which are singletons. Study-wide results and caveats: Diminished insertions and augmented deletions at VDJ junctions characterized type 1 diabetes patients. In every one of the four CD4+ subsets, TCRB CDR3s were moderately but significantly shorter in Type 1 diabetes patients.

This sequence was found in a man aged 18 to 29 with type 1 diabetes. Material: naive CD4+ T cells from blood. The chain is built from TRBV7-2 and TRBJ2-3; no clear D gene. CDR3 loop: CASTETDTQYF. In nucleotides, the CDR3 is TGTGCCAGCACAGAAACAGATACGCAGTATTTT. Looking up the rest from reference TRBV7-2 and TRBJ2-3 gives the full variable domain: GAGVSQSPSNKVTEKGKDVELRCDPISGHTALYWYRQSLGQGLEFLIYFQGNSAPDKSGLPSDRFSAERTGGSVSTLTIQRTQQEDSAVYLCASTETDTQYFGPGTRLTVL.